What follows are 6 T cell receptor beta chains derived from one specimen sequenced in a study of blood T cells in healthy people across ages. Next came a second PCR, run for roughly 6 to 11 cycles, which used a sample-barcoded 5' primer along with a J-beta primer mix. TCRdb fed the 5' RACE reads into MiXCR, producing one record per CDR3 protein. This sample carries some 780,000 distinct CDR3 sequences, roughly three fifths of them seen once, and the ten largest clones take about a quarter. The sample comprised blood. All receptors derive from a man aged 35 to 55 in good health.

The V gene is TRBV24-1, the J gene TRBJ2-3; no clear D gene. The germline gives CDR1 KGHDR, CDR2 SFDVKD. The CDR3 length is 13 residues. V was cut by 4 bases and J by 6 bases, with 10 bases left in between. CDR3 region: CATSDPLSDTQYF. Written as DNA, the CDR3 is TGTGCCACCAGTGACCCTCTTTCGGATACGCAGTATTTT.

The chain employs TRBV4-3 and TRBJ2-5; D gene uncertain. The J call may be in error: the DNA end matches TRBJ2-7 better. The CDR3 loop spans 13 amino acids. Germline values: CDR1 LGHNA, CDR2 YSLEER. CDR3 coding DNA: TGCGCCAGCAGCCAAGGTCGCTCGTCCGAGCAGTACTTC. Protein sequence: CASSQGRSSEQYF.

This clonotype was detected only a few times. Mismatch with germline at one junction end may stem from a read error. The V and J genes are TRBV10-3 and TRBJ2-3; D gene ambiguous. Germline V gene sequence: CDR1 ENHRY, CDR2 SYGVKD. The CDR3 spans 15 residues. The DNA for the CDR3 is TGTGCCATGAGTGGTGGAAGAGACGCAACAGATACGCAGTATTTT. Encoded protein: CAMSGGRDATDTQYF.

This chain uses TRBV20-1 with TRBJ2-7; D might be TRBD2 (6 bases). This CDR3 spans 12 amino acids. Germline V lookup: CDR1 DFQATT, CDR2 SNEGSKA (reference sequence). V shed 3 bases and J shed 5 bases, with 11 bases lying between them. The CDR3 protein is CSASGGIHEQYF. In DNA, the CDR3 is TGCAGTGCTAGCGGCGGGATCCACGAGCAGTACTTC.

The gene calls are TRBV6-5 and TRBJ1-5; D is undetermined. Trimming pared 2 bases from V and 4 bases from J, leaving 6 bases between. From germline, CDR1 is MNHEY and CDR2 SVGAGI. This CDR3 has 13 amino acids. The CDR3 region has the DNA TGTGCCAGCAGTTACACCGGTAATCAGCCCCAGCATTTT. As protein: CASSYTGNQPQHF.

The chain links TRBV6-2 or TRBV6-3 to TRBJ2-7, with D perhaps matching TRBD2 (6 bases). In germline, CDR1 is MNHEY, CDR2 SVGEGT. The length of the CDR3 is 14 residues. V lost 8 bases to trimming and J lost 3 bases, with 17 bases between them. CDR3: CASGPGLKHYEQYF. CDR3 in DNA: TGTGCCAGCGGCCCGGGACTCAAACACTACGAGCAGTACTTC.